The next 6 T cell receptor beta chains were all read from a single sample in a study of shared clonotypes between healthy human individuals (dated by TCRdb to 2020 to 2021). The library was produced with the immunoSEQ multiplex PCR assay. TCRdb carries this immuneACCESS record with in-frame sequences only. Its versions omit some clonotypes, under half of them owing to an unresolved V gene in the studies checked, with the rest unexplained. Within this sample are 400,000 or so clones, with approximately 96% of them counted one time only. Around 0.32% of the sample is in the top ten clones. The specimen was memory CD8+ T cells sorted from blood. The cell subset or site label corresponds to: CD45RO+ cells pooled with CCR7-negative TemRA cells. These receptor sequences come from a young man in good health.

This chain links TRBV19 with TRBJ1-5; possible D gene TRBD1, 5 bases. Germline CDR1 and CDR2: LNHDA and SQIVND (reference sequence). The CDR3 has 16 residues. V gave up 3 bases and J gave up 2 bases, with 14 bases separating them. The DNA for the CDR3 is TGTGCCAGTAGTATCGGGGCAAGACTAGGCAATCAGCCCCAGCATTTT. It yields the protein CASSIGARLGNQPQHF. The whole variable domain, filled in from reference TRBV19 and TRBJ1-5, reads DGGITQSPKYLFRKEGQNVTLSCEQNLNHDAMYWYRQDPGQGLRLIYYSQIVNDFQKGDIAEGYSVSREKKESFPLTVTSAQKNPTAFYLCASSIGARLGNQPQHFGDGTRLSIL.

Concerning this clone itself: Other nucleotide sequences in the sample specify the same CDR3. The chain has TRBV18 and TRBJ2-5, with unresolved D. Germline-derived CDR1 and CDR2 are KGHSH and LQKENI. With 3 bases removed from V and 1 base from J, the gap between germline ends came to 9 bases. This CDR3 region has 14 residues. CDR3 bases: TGTGCCAGCTCACCGTTGCAAGGCCAAGAGACCCAGTACTTC. Translated: CASSPLQGQETQYF.

This clone occurred a few times. This chain joins TRBV7-9 and TRBJ1-5, with D hard to call. Germline CDR1 is SEHNR and CDR2 is FQNEAQ (reference sequence). V was cut by 3 bases and J by 3 bases, with 9 bases left in between. CDR3 size: 14 residues. CDR3 residues: CASSLGWVNQPQHF. The CDR3 DNA reads TGTGCCAGCAGCTTGGGTTGGGTCAATCAGCCCCAGCATTTT.

The rearrangement joins TRBV5-1 to TRBJ2-1; D not certain. This CDR3 is 15 amino acids long. V was shortened by 0 bases and J by 0 bases, with 7 bases between the two germline ends. Germline CDR1 reads SGHRS; CDR2 reads YFSETQ. CDR3 nucleotides: TGCGCCAGCAGCTTGGACGCTAGCTCCTACAATGAGCAGTTCTTC. It is translated as CASSLDASSYNEQFF.

This sequence joins TRBV10-3 and TRBJ2-4, with no clear D. The germline V gene has CDR1 ENHRY and CDR2 SYGVKD. CDR3 length equals 16 residues. Trimming shortened V by 6 bases and J by 0 bases, and 15 bases separated the two germline ends. CDR3 coding DNA: TGTGCCATCAGGGATTCCGGGCCCTTAGCCAAAAACATTCAGTACTTC. This codes for CAIRDSGPLAKNIQYF.

The rearrangement joins TRBV9 to TRBJ1-2; possible D gene TRBD1, 5 bases. Germline CDR1 SGDLS, CDR2 YYNGEE. CDR3 length: 15 amino acids. Deletions cut 3 bases from V and 3 bases from J, with 15 bases between. CDR3: CASSATVGTHYGYTF. CDR3 coding DNA: TGTGCCAGCAGCGCGACAGTTGGGACTCACTATGGCTACACCTTC.